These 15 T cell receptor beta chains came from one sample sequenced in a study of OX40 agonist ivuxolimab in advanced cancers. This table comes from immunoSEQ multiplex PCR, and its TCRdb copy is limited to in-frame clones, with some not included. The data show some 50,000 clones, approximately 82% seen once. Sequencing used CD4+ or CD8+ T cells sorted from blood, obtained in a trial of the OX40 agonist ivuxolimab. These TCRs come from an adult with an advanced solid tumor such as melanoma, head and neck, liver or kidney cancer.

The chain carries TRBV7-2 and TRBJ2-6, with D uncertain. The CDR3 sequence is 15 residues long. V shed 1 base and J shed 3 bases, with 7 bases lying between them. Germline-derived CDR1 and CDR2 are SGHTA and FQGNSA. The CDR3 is CASSLVGNGANVLTF. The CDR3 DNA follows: TGTGCCAGCAGCTTAGTTGGAAATGGGGCCAACGTCCTGACTTTC.

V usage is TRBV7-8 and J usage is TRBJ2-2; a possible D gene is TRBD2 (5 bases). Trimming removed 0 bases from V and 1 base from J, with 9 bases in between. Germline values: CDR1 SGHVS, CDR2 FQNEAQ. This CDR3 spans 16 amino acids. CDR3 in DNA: TGTGCCAGCAGCTTAGCGGCTAGCAGGAACACCGGGGAGCTGTTTTTT. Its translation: CASSLAASRNTGELFF.

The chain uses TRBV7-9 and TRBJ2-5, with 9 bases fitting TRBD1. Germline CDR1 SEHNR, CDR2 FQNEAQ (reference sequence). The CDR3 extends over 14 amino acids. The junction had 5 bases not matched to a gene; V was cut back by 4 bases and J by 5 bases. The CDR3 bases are TGTGCCAGCAGCTCGACAGGGGGGAGGGAGACCCAGTACTTC. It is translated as CASSSTGGRETQYF.

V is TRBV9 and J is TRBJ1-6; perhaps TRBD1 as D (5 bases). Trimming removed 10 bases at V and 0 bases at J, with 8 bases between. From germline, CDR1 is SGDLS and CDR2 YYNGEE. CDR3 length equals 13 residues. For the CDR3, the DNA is TGTGCCCCAGGGAGCTCCTATAATTCACCCCTCCACTTT. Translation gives CAPGSSYNSPLHF.

CDR3 sequence: CASSPDRAYGYTF. CDR3 DNA sequence: TGTGCCAGCAGCCCCGACAGAGCCTATGGCTACACCTTC. The J gene is TRBJ1-2, the V gene TRBV7-9; D possibly corresponds to TRBD1 (5 bases). Trimming took off 5 bases at V and 4 bases at J, with 11 bases between the two ends. CDR3 length equals 13 residues. The germline V gene encodes CDR1 SEHNR and CDR2 FQNEAQ (reference sequence).

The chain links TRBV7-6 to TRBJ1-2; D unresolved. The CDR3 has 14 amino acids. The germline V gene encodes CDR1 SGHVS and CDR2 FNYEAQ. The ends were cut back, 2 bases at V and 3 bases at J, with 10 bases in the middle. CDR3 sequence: CASSLSGSYYGYTF. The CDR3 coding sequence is TGTGCCAGCAGCTTAAGCGGCAGCTACTATGGCTACACCTTC.

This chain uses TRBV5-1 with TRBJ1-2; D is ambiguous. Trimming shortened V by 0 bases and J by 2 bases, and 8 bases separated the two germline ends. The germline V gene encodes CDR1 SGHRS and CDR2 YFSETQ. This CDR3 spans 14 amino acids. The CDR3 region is CASSLDSSNYGYTF. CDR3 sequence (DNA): TGCGCCAGCAGCTTGGACAGCTCGAACTATGGCTACACCTTC.

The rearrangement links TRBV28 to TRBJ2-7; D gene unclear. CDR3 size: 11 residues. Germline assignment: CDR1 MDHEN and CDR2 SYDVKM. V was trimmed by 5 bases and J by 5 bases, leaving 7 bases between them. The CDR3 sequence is CASSRADEQYF. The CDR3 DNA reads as TGTGCCAGCAGTCGGGCTGACGAGCAGTACTTC.

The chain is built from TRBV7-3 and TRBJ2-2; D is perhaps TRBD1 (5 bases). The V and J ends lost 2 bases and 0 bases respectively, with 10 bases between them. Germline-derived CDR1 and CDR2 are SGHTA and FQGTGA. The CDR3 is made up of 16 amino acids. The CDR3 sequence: CASSLHAGTNTGELFF. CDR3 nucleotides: TGTGCCAGCAGCTTACACGCAGGGACGAACACCGGGGAGCTGTTTTTT.

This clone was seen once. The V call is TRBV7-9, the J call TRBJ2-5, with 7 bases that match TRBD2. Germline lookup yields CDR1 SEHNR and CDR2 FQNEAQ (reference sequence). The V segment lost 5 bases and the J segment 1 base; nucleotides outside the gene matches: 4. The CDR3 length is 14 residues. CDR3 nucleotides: TGTGCCAGCAGCGTAACGGGGGGCCAAGAGACCCAGTACTTC. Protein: CASSVTGGQETQYF.

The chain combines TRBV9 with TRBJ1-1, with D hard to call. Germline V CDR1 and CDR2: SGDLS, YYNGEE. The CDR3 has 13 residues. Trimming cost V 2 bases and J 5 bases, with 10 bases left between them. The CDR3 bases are TGTGCCAGCAGCGTTAACCAGGAAACTGAAGCTTTCTTT. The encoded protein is CASSVNQETEAFF.

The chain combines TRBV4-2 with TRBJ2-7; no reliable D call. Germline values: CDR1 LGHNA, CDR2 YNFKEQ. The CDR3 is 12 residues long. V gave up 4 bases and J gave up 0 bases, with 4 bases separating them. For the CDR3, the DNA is TGTGCCAGCAGCCTCAGCTCCTACGAGCAGTACTTC. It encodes CASSLSSYEQYF.

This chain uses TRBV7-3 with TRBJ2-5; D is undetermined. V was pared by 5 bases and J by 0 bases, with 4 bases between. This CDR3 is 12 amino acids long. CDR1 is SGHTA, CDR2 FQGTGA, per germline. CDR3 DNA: TGTGCCAGCAGCCCGAACCAAGAGACCCAGTACTTC. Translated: CASSPNQETQYF.

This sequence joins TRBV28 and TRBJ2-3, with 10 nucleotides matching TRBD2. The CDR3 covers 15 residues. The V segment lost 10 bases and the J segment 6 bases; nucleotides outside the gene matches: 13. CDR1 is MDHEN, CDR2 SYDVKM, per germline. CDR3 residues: CAILGTSDFPDTQYF. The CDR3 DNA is TGTGCCATCTTGGGGACTAGCGATTTTCCGGATACGCAGTATTTT.

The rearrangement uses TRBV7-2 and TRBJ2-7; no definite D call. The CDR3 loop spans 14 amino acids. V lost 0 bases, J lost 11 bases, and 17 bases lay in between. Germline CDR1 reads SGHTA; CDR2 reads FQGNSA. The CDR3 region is CASSLAGSNRFEYF. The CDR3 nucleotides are TGTGCCAGCAGCTTAGCAGGGTCCAATCGGTTTGAGTACTTC. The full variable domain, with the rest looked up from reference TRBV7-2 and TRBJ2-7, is GAGVSQSPSNKVTEKGKDVELRCDPISGHTALYWYRQSLGQGLEFLIYFQGNSAPDKSGLPSDRFSAERTGGSVSTLTIQRTQQEDSAVYLCASSLAGSNRFEYFGPGTRLTVT.